The 30 T cell receptor beta chains below come from one sample, sequenced in a study of blood T cell repertoires in COVID-19. Method: immunoSEQ multiplex PCR; TCRdb's copy keeps in-frame clones and lacks some. Among about 200,000 clones, around nine tenths were seen once, and the ten largest hold 15% to 20%. The sequencing input was peripheral blood. These TCRs come from a man aged 50-60 years with COVID-19, enrolled during active disease.

V gene TRBV4-3 combines with J gene TRBJ1-6; 10 bases match TRBD1. The germline V gene has CDR1 LGHNA and CDR2 YSLEER. V lost 1 base to trimming and J lost 7 bases; unmatched junction nucleotides: 4. The CDR3 consists of 16 residues. The CDR3 DNA sequence: TGCGCCAGCAGCCAAGGGACAGGGGGTCTAAATTCACCCCTCCACTTT. It translates to CASSQGTGGLNSPLHF.

This clone was picked up one time. The chain uses TRBV13 and TRBJ2-5, with D unresolved. Trimming left V 4 bases short and J 1 base short, with 13 bases between. Germline assignment: CDR1 PRHDT and CDR2 FYEKMQ (reference sequence). The CDR3 runs 15 residues. CDR3 sequence: CASSSHEEIQETQYF. The CDR3 bases are TGTGCCAGCAGCTCCCATGAAGAGATCCAAGAGACCCAGTACTTC. Using reference TRBV13 and TRBJ2-5 for the parts outside the CDR3, the full variable domain is AAGVIQSPRHLIKEKRETATLKCYPIPRHDTVYWYQQGPGQDPQFLISFYEKMQSDKGSIPDRFSAQQFSDYHSELNMSSLELGDSALYFCASSSHEEIQETQYFGPGTRLLVL.

The chain uses TRBV4-2 and TRBJ1-2, with D unclear. Germline-derived CDR1 and CDR2 are LGHNA and YNFKEQ. V dropped 1 base and J dropped 2 bases, with 8 bases sitting between them. This CDR3 has 14 residues. CDR3 sequence: CASSQADTNYGYTF. The CDR3 DNA reads TGTGCCAGCAGCCAAGCCGACACGAACTATGGCTACACCTTC.

The genes are TRBV18 and TRBJ2-2, with 9 bases aligning to TRBD1. Germline lookup yields CDR1 KGHSH and CDR2 LQKENI. This CDR3 contains 19 residues. With 2 bases clipped from V and 2 bases from J, the junction kept 12 bases outside the gene matches. The CDR3 region is CASSPFSLTGGFNTGELFF. CDR3 coding DNA: TGTGCCAGCTCACCATTCTCCCTGACAGGGGGATTTAACACCGGGGAGCTGTTTTTT.

The rearrangement uses TRBV7-2 and TRBJ2-7, with D possibly being TRBD2 (5 bases). V lost 1 base and J lost 3, with 13 bases in between. The CDR3 spans 15 residues. CDR1 is SGHTA and CDR2 is FQGNSA in the germline V gene. The CDR3 region is CASSLGAGPDYEQYF. CDR3 nucleotide sequence: TGTGCCAGCAGCTTAGGGGCGGGCCCGGACTACGAGCAGTACTTC.

The V gene is TRBV7-8, the J gene TRBJ2-5, with D possibly being TRBD2 (6 bases). Trimming took off 4 bases at V and 1 base at J, with 16 bases between the two ends. CDR3 size: 16 residues. Germline V gives CDR1 SGHVS, CDR2 FQNEAQ. CDR3 nucleotides: TGTGCCAGCAGCTACCCTTCCGGGGGAATCCAAGAGACCCAGTACTTC. Protein sequence: CASSYPSGGIQETQYF.

The V call is TRBV7-9, the J call TRBJ2-5; 9 bases are a match to TRBD2. Germline-derived CDR1 and CDR2 are SEHNR and FQNEAQ (reference sequence). The trim removed 5 bases at V and 5 bases at J, leaving 3 bases unmatched. The CDR3 runs to 13 residues. DNA of the CDR3: TGTGCCAGCAGCGGTAGCGGGGGTGAGACCCAGTACTTC. This encodes CASSGSGGETQYF. The variable domain in full, completed from reference TRBV7-9 and TRBJ2-5, reads DTGVSQNPRHKITKRGQNVTFRCDPISEHNRLYWYRQTLGQGPEFLTYFQNEAQLEKSRLLSDRFSAERPKGSFSTLEIQRTEQGDSAMYLCASSGSGGETQYFGPGTRLLVL.

V is TRBV24-1 and J is TRBJ1-5, with 7 bases aligning to TRBD1. J gave up 5 bases and V 4 bases, and 10 bases lay outside the gene matches. The CDR3 is made up of 16 amino acids. The germline V gene encodes CDR1 KGHDR and CDR2 SFDVKD. The CDR3 reads CATSDSTGLGYQPQHF. The DNA for the CDR3 is TGTGCCACCAGTGACTCGACAGGGCTAGGGTATCAGCCCCAGCATTTT.

The chain joins TRBV30 to TRBJ1-4, with D unclear. Trimming removed 5 bases at V and 8 bases at J, with 15 bases between. Germline V lookup: CDR1 GTSNPN, CDR2 SVGIG (reference sequence). The CDR3 covers 13 residues. CDR3 in DNA: TGTGCCTGGGGTGGTGGGCGTCGAGAAAAACTGTTTTTT. Translating gives CAWGGGRREKLFF.

The CDR3 nucleotides read TGTGCCAGCAGCCACCCGGGGGGGTTGCGAGCTTTCTTT. It codes for CASSHPGGLRAFF. The chain is built from TRBV3-1 (or the pseudogene TRBV3-2) and TRBJ1-1; TRBD1 might be the D (5 bases). This CDR3 comprises 13 residues. The V end was cut by 3 bases, the J end by 10 bases, with 15 bases between. In germline, CDR1 is LGHDT, CDR2 YNNKEL (reference sequence).

CDR3 residues: CASSLVRGGTDTQYF. CDR3 bases: TGTGCCAGCAGTTTAGTCAGGGGAGGCACAGATACGCAGTATTTT. The V and J genes are TRBV28 and TRBJ2-3; possibly TRBD1 for D (6 bases). Trimming cost V 2 bases and J 1 base, with 10 bases left between them. There are 15 residues in the CDR3. Germline V CDR1 and CDR2: MDHEN, SYDVKM.

The genes are TRBV4-1 and TRBJ1-2; weak D call: TRBD1 (5 bases). The ends were cut back, 4 bases at V and 1 base at J, with 10 bases in the middle. Per the germline V gene, CDR1 is MGHRA and CDR2 is YSYEKL. The CDR3 runs to 14 residues. Here the CDR3 reads CASSPRTSNYGYTF. CDR3 in DNA: TGCGCCAGCAGCCCTCGGACAAGTAACTATGGCTACACCTTC.

The chain employs TRBV4-3 and TRBJ1-2, with TRBD1 as a possible D gene (5 bases). Germline CDR1 LGHNA, CDR2 YSLEER. The CDR3 runs 17 residues. Between the trimmed V and J ends, which lost 0 bases and 0 bases, there was a span of 14 bases. The CDR3 DNA sequence: TGCGCCAGCAGCCAAGATGAGTTGGGGGGTGCTAACTATGGCTACACCTTC. This codes for CASSQDELGGANYGYTF.

This chain joins TRBV1 and TRBJ1-2; TRBD1, the D gene given by the table, was not confirmed from the DNA. TRBV1 is described as a pseudogene. The CDR3 spans 15 residues. CDR3 nucleotide sequence: TGCACCAGCAGCCAAGGGACGACAGGGCCTTATGGCTACACCTTC. This encodes CTSSQGTTGPYGYTF.

The V call is TRBV11-3, the J call TRBJ2-1; 13 bases agree with TRBD2. CDR1 and CDR2 (germline): SGHNT, YENEEA. V was pared by 5 bases and J by 8 bases, with 12 bases of the junction left unmatched. The CDR3 is 17 residues long. The CDR3 sequence is CASSPGGGTSGIYEQFF. The CDR3 region has the DNA TGTGCCAGCAGCCCCGGGGGCGGGACTAGCGGGATCTATGAGCAGTTCTTC.

The chain is built from TRBV7-3 and TRBJ2-3, with no clear D. The CDR3 sequence is 14 residues long. CDR1 and CDR2 (germline): SGHTA, FQGTGA. V shed 5 bases and J shed 4 bases, with 13 bases lying between them. The CDR3 DNA reads as TGTGCCAGCAGCCAAGTATCCCAGGCAGATACGCAGTATTTT. Translating gives CASSQVSQADTQYF.

The chain joins TRBV30 to TRBJ1-5, with D tentatively TRBD1 (5 bases). V lost 7 bases and J 7 bases, leaving 14 bases between the germline ends. Germline assignment: CDR1 GTSNPN and CDR2 SVGIG (reference sequence). The CDR3 runs to 12 residues. DNA for the CDR3: TGTGCCTCCTCCTCGGGGGAACAGCCCCAGCATTTT. Translation: CASSSGEQPQHF.

The V gene is TRBV4-3, the J gene TRBJ2-4; D perhaps matches TRBD2 (5 bases). CDR1 is LGHNA and CDR2 is YSLEER in the germline V gene. Trimming cost V 1 base and J 0 bases, with 7 bases left between them. The CDR3 totals 15 residues. CDR3 protein: CASSQGTLAKNIQYF. Written as DNA, the CDR3 is TGCGCCAGCAGCCAAGGGACTCTAGCCAAAAACATTCAGTACTTC.

This clone was found a few times. The chain has TRBV28 and TRBJ1-6; 8 bases fit TRBD1. Germline loops: CDR1 MDHEN, CDR2 SYDVKM. After removal of 5 bases from V and 7 bases from J, the junction contained 4 bases not matched to a gene. The length of the CDR3 is 14 residues. This chain's CDR3 is CASSLQGDNSPLHF. CDR3 DNA sequence: TGTGCCAGCAGTCTACAGGGGGACAATTCACCCCTCCACTTT.

The chain is built from TRBV19 and TRBJ2-7; TRBD2 might be the D (5 bases). The V end lost 5 bases, the J end lost 3 bases, and 8 bases lay between the germline ends. Germline CDR1 reads LNHDA; CDR2 reads SQIVND (reference sequence). The CDR3 has 12 amino acids. In nucleotides, the CDR3 is TGTGCCAGTAGTTACGGAGGCTACGAGCAGTACTTC. It is translated as CASSYGGYEQYF.

The V call is TRBV5-6, the J call TRBJ2-1, with 8 nucleotides matching TRBD2. The germline V gene has CDR1 SGHDT and CDR2 YYEEEE. Germline trimming cut 2 bases from V and 4 bases from J; bases unmatched to any gene: 5. The CDR3 runs 15 residues. DNA of the CDR3: TGTGCCAGCAGCTTTACGGGAGGGTTGTACAATGAGCAGTTCTTC. Amino acid sequence: CASSFTGGLYNEQFF.

This rearrangement joins TRBV6-2 or TRBV6-3 to TRBJ2-5; D not resolved. This CDR3 is 14 amino acids long. The V and J ends lost 0 bases and 3 bases respectively, with 8 bases between them. From germline, CDR1 is MNHEY and CDR2 SVGEGT. CDR3 bases: TGTGCCAGCAGTTACTCCATACAAAAAGAGACCCAGTACTTC. Its translation is CASSYSIQKETQYF.

This chain uses TRBV19 with TRBJ1-2; 9 bases agree with TRBD1. CDR1 and CDR2 from the germline V gene are LNHDA and SQIVND (reference sequence). V lost 6 bases, J lost 4 bases, and 21 bases stayed unmatched. The CDR3 covers 19 residues. This CDR3 reads CASSSLAGTGQITTYGYTF. DNA of the CDR3: TGTGCCAGTAGCAGCCTCGCCGGGACAGGGCAAATCACGACCTATGGCTACACCTTC.

The CDR3 DNA reads as TGTGCCAGCAGCTCTACAGGGGGTGAGAATTCACCCCTCCACTTT. This encodes CASSSTGGENSPLHF. The genes are TRBV2 and TRBJ1-6; 8 positions match TRBD1. V was pared by 6 bases and J by 7 bases, with 8 bases of the junction left unmatched. The CDR3 contains 15 residues. Germline CDR1 SNHLY, CDR2 FYNNEI.

The chain couples TRBV20-1 to TRBJ2-1; TRBD1 might be the D (7 bases). The germline gives CDR1 DFQATT, CDR2 SNEGSKA (reference sequence). The ends were cut back, 3 bases at V and 8 bases at J, with 17 bases in the middle. This CDR3 has 14 amino acids. The CDR3: CSASEEGAWDEQFF. CDR3 nucleotides: TGCAGTGCTAGTGAGGAGGGGGCGTGGGATGAGCAGTTCTTC.

The V call is TRBV27, the J call TRBJ2-3, with 7 bases matching TRBD2. Losses at the gene ends were 3 bases for V and 4 bases for J; bases not matched to a gene: 7. The CDR3 runs to 15 residues. Germline values: CDR1 MNHEY, CDR2 SMNVEV (reference sequence). CDR3 sequence: CASSFGGGPADTQYF. As DNA, the CDR3 is TGTGCCAGCAGTTTCGGGGGAGGGCCCGCAGATACGCAGTATTTT.

This clone is a singleton in its sample. The chain combines TRBV5-8 with TRBJ2-2, with a possible D match to TRBD2 (6 bases). From germline, CDR1 is SGHTS and CDR2 YDEGEE. The V gene lost 2 bases and the J gene lost 2 bases, with 10 bases spanning the gap. The CDR3 contains 15 residues. The CDR3 DNA reads TGTGCCAGCAGCTTTGGAGGGTATAACACCGGGGAGCTGTTTTTT. As protein: CASSFGGYNTGELFF.

J is TRBJ1-3 and V is TRBV4-1, with a possible D match to TRBD1 (5 bases). The CDR3 spans 17 residues. Trimming cost V 1 base and J 0 bases, with 13 bases left between them. CDR1 is MGHRA, CDR2 YSYEKL, per germline. In DNA, the CDR3 is TGCGCCAGCAGCCAAGTGCAAGGGACTCTCTCTGGAAACACCATATATTTT. Protein product: CASSQVQGTLSGNTIYF.

The chain has TRBV5-5 and TRBJ2-5; 7 bases agree with TRBD1. Germline V gene data show CDR1 as SGHKS and CDR2 as YYEKEE (reference sequence). The CDR3 is 17 amino acids. V trimming: 3 bases; J trimming: 4 bases; junction bases outside the gene matches: 15. Here the CDR3 DNA reads TGTGCCAGCAGCTGGGAGACAGGGATTGATGTTGGAGAGACCCAGTACTTC. Its protein is CASSWETGIDVGETQYF. The full variable domain, with the rest looked up from reference TRBV5-5 and TRBJ2-5, is DAGVTQSPTHLIKTRGQQVTLRCSPISGHKSVSWYQQVLGQGPQFIFQYYEKEERGRGNFPDRFSARQFPNYSSELNVNALLLGDSALYLCASSWETGIDVGETQYFGPGTRLLVL.

The chain combines TRBV4-1 with TRBJ2-3; D may be TRBD2 (5 bases). The CDR3 loop spans 15 amino acids. CDR1 and CDR2 from the germline V gene are MGHRA and YSYEKL. V was trimmed by 5 bases and J by 0 bases, leaving 12 bases between them. CDR3 in amino acids: CASSAPGMSTDTQYF. Here the CDR3 DNA reads TGCGCCAGCAGCGCCCCCGGGATGAGCACAGATACGCAGTATTTT.